This entry lists 31 T cell receptor beta chains sequenced from one sample in a study of blood T cell repertoires in COVID-19. Sequencing used immunoSEQ multiplex PCR; TCRdb keeps in-frame clones, though not all of them. The data hold roughly 150,000 clones, with about four fifths observed a single time. Sequenced material: peripheral blood. The receptors were gathered from a woman aged 80 or over with COVID-19, enrolled during active disease.

Of note for this clone: The same CDR3 also results from other DNA sequences found in this sample. The chain links TRBV3-1 (or the pseudogene TRBV3-2) to TRBJ2-2; D remains unclear. Per the germline V gene, CDR1 is LGHDT and CDR2 is YNNKEL (reference sequence). Trimming cost V 1 base and J 1 base, with 10 bases left between them. The CDR3 runs 16 residues. The CDR3 reads CASSQGFPGNTGELFF. CDR3 bases: TGTGCCAGCAGCCAAGGCTTCCCAGGGAACACCGGGGAGCTGTTTTTT.

This chain uses TRBV18 with TRBJ1-3, with D unresolved. Germline loops: CDR1 KGHSH, CDR2 LQKENI. The CDR3 is 17 amino acids. The germline V and J ends were trimmed by 3 bases and 0 bases, with 15 bases remaining between them. The CDR3 loop reads CASSPSQRFDSGNTIYF. The CDR3 DNA is TGTGCCAGCTCACCCTCACAAAGATTCGACTCTGGAAACACCATATATTTT.

The chain uses TRBV18 and TRBJ2-7, with TRBD1 as a possible D gene (5 bases). This CDR3 is 13 amino acids long. With 5 bases removed from V and 3 bases from J, the gap between germline ends came to 11 bases. Germline loops: CDR1 KGHSH, CDR2 LQKENI. CDR3 DNA: TGTGCCAGCTCAGTCAAGACAGACTACGAGCAGTACTTC. It codes for CASSVKTDYEQYF. The full variable domain, rest sourced from reference TRBV18 and TRBJ2-7, is NAGVMQNPRHLVRRRGQEARLRCSPMKGHSHVYWYRQLPEEGLKFMVYLQKENIIDESGMPKERFSAEFPKEGPSILRIQQVVRGDSAAYFCASSVKTDYEQYFGPGTRLTVT.

The chain has TRBV11-2 and TRBJ2-1; tentative D call: TRBD1 (6 bases). Per the germline V gene, CDR1 is SGHAT and CDR2 is FQNNGV. V lost 1 base, J lost 2 bases, and 15 bases lay in between. This CDR3 comprises 17 residues. For the CDR3, the DNA is TGTGCCAGCAGCTTAGTAGGCACAGGGAACCCCTACAATGAGCAGTTCTTC. Protein product: CASSLVGTGNPYNEQFF. The variable domain in full, with the rest retrieved from reference TRBV11-2 and TRBJ2-1, is EAGVAQSPRYKIIEKRQSVAFWCNPISGHATLYWYQQILGQGPKLLIQFQNNGVVDDSQLPKDRFSAERLKGVDSTLKIQPAKLEDSAVYLCASSLVGTGNPYNEQFFGPGTRLTVL.

As DNA, the CDR3 is TGCGCCAGCAGCCGACCGCCGACGGGACAGGGGAGGAATCAGCCCCAGCATTTT. Protein product: CASSRPPTGQGRNQPQHF. V usage is TRBV4-1 and J usage is TRBJ1-5, with 10 positions matching TRBD1. CDR1 MGHRA and CDR2 YSYEKL come from the germline V gene. V was clipped by 4 bases and J by 4 bases; unmatched bases: 13. The CDR3 runs 18 residues.

This chain connects TRBV14 to TRBJ1-6, with 7 bases fitting TRBD1. Germline-derived CDR1 and CDR2 are SGHDN and FVKESK. The CDR3 has 20 amino acids. The V and J ends lost 4 bases and 0 bases, in that order; junction bases with no gene match: 15. The CDR3 region is CASSPPGGQRPSSYNSPLHF. In DNA form, the CDR3 reads TGTGCCAGCAGCCCCCCCGGGGGACAGAGACCAAGCTCCTATAATTCACCCCTCCACTTT.

The chain carries TRBV15 and TRBJ2-3; 8 nucleotides align to TRBD1. Germline V CDR1 and CDR2: LNHNV, YYDKDF (reference sequence). The CDR3 has 16 amino acids. The V segment lost 0 bases and the J segment 4 bases; nucleotides outside the gene matches: 6. The CDR3 loop reads CATSREWARGPDTQYF. The DNA of the CDR3 is TGTGCCACCAGCAGAGAATGGGCCAGGGGGCCAGATACGCAGTATTTT. Full variable domain (rest looked up from reference TRBV15 and TRBJ2-3): DAMVIQNPRYQVTQFGKPVTLSCSQTLNHNVMYWYQQKSSQAPKLLFHYYDKDFNNEADTPDNFQSRRPNTSFCFLDIRSPGLGDTAMYLCATSREWARGPDTQYFGPGTRLTVL.

The chain has TRBV28 and TRBJ2-7, with TRBD2 matching over 12 bases. Germline values: CDR1 MDHEN, CDR2 SYDVKM. The CDR3 spans 14 residues. Trimming took 7 bases from V and 7 from J; bases not matched to a gene: 8. This chain's CDR3 is CASTPSGGAREQYF. In DNA, the CDR3 is TGTGCCAGCACCCCTAGCGGGGGGGCACGTGAGCAGTACTTC.

V usage is TRBV4-1 and J usage is TRBJ1-1; 9 bases map to TRBD1. Germline-derived CDR1 and CDR2 are MGHRA and YSYEKL. The V segment lost 4 bases and the J segment 1 base; nucleotides outside the gene matches: 4. The CDR3 has 15 residues. This chain's CDR3 is CASSPGDRANTEAFF. The DNA of the CDR3 is TGCGCCAGCAGCCCAGGGGACAGGGCGAACACTGAAGCTTTCTTT.

This clone has just a few counts. The rearrangement links TRBV5-4 to TRBJ1-2; D gene unclear. In germline, CDR1 is SGHNT, CDR2 YYREEE (reference sequence). This CDR3 contains 15 residues. Trimming took 1 base from V and 5 from J, leaving 15 bases between them. CDR3: CASSLPPQEVYGYTF. CDR3 DNA: TGTGCCAGCAGCTTGCCCCCCCAGGAGGTATATGGCTACACCTTC.

This chain links TRBV6-5 with TRBJ2-3; D gene unclear. Trimming cost V 5 bases and J 0 bases, with 12 bases left between them. CDR1 and CDR2 from the germline V gene are MNHEY and SVGAGI. The CDR3 runs 15 residues. The CDR3 sequence: CASSQRPTSTDTQYF. The CDR3 bases are TGTGCCAGCAGTCAAAGGCCGACTAGCACAGATACGCAGTATTTT.

This chain connects TRBV3-1 (or the pseudogene TRBV3-2) to TRBJ2-1, with 10 nucleotides matching TRBD2. Germline V gene sequence: CDR1 LGHDT, CDR2 YNNKEL (reference sequence). V trimming: 2 bases; J trimming: 7 bases; junction bases outside the gene matches: 2. The CDR3 consists of 14 residues. CDR3 sequence (DNA): TGTGCCAGCAGCCAATCTAGCGGGAGTAATGAGCAGTTCTTC. Protein product: CASSQSSGSNEQFF.

The count of this clone is one. V usage is TRBV25-1 and J usage is TRBJ1-1; D is undetermined. The CDR3 covers 11 residues. The V gene lost 9 bases and the J gene lost 1 base, with 6 bases spanning the gap. Germline CDR1 MGHDK, CDR2 SYGVNS. The CDR3 loop is CARAENTEAFF. DNA for the CDR3: TGTGCCAGGGCGGAGAACACTGAAGCTTTCTTT. Full variable domain (remainder filled in from reference TRBV25-1 and TRBJ1-1): EADIYQTPRYLVIGTGKKITLECSQTMGHDKMYWYQQDPGMELHLIHYSYGVNSTEKGDLSSESTVSRIRTEHFPLTLESARPSHTSQYLCARAENTEAFFGQGTRLTVV.

The chain carries TRBV10-3 and TRBJ2-3, with D possibly matching TRBD1 (6 bases). CDR1 ENHRY and CDR2 SYGVKD come from the germline V gene. V was pared by 6 bases and J by 3 bases, with 10 bases between. The CDR3 length is 13 residues. The CDR3 reads CAIRTDRTDTQYF. The CDR3 coding sequence is TGTGCCATCAGGACAGACAGGACAGATACGCAGTATTTT.

The chain uses TRBV24-1 and TRBJ1-5; the match to TRBD1 covers 8 bases. Germline-derived CDR1 and CDR2 are KGHDR and SFDVKD. The junction had 4 bases not matched to a gene; V was cut back by 3 bases and J by 7 bases. The CDR3 covers 14 residues. CDR3 coding DNA: TGTGCCACCAGTGATGGACAGGGTACGCAGCCCCAGCATTTT. Protein: CATSDGQGTQPQHF.

V gene TRBV19 combines with J gene TRBJ1-1, with D possibly being TRBD1 (5 bases). Germline V gene data show CDR1 as LNHDA and CDR2 as SQIVND (reference sequence). Trimming shortened V by 5 bases and J by 1 base, and 14 bases separated the two germline ends. This CDR3 region has 15 residues. The CDR3 sequence: CASSLLWGANTEAFF. CDR3 in DNA: TGTGCCAGTAGTCTGCTGTGGGGCGCGAACACTGAAGCTTTCTTT.

This clone was seen once. The chain couples TRBV2 to TRBJ1-1; 7 nucleotides match TRBD1. V shed 8 bases and J 5 bases; nucleotides not matched to a gene: 8. CDR1 SNHLY and CDR2 FYNNEI come from the germline V gene. The CDR3 covers 13 residues. CDR3 sequence: CASDRERGTEAFF. In DNA form, the CDR3 reads TGTGCCAGCGACAGGGAAAGGGGGACTGAAGCTTTCTTT. Full variable domain (missing parts from reference TRBV2 and TRBJ1-1): EPEVTQTPSHQVTQMGQEVILRCVPISNHLYFYWYRQILGQKVEFLVSFYNNEISEKSEIFDDQFSVERPDGSNFTLKIRSTKLEDSAMYFCASDRERGTEAFFGQGTRLTVV.

V usage is TRBV18 and J usage is TRBJ2-3; D perhaps matches TRBD1 (5 bases). Trimming shortened V by 1 base and J by 2 bases, and 7 bases separated the two germline ends. Germline CDR1 is KGHSH and CDR2 is LQKENI. CDR3 length equals 14 residues. This chain's CDR3 is CASSPLGHTDTQYF. Written as DNA, the CDR3 is TGTGCCAGCTCACCACTAGGACACACAGATACGCAGTATTTT. The variable domain in full, completed from reference TRBV18 and TRBJ2-3, reads NAGVMQNPRHLVRRRGQEARLRCSPMKGHSHVYWYRQLPEEGLKFMVYLQKENIIDESGMPKERFSAEFPKEGPSILRIQQVVRGDSAAYFCASSPLGHTDTQYFGPGTRLTVL.

The chain couples TRBV18 to TRBJ1-4; D gene uncertain. Per the germline V gene, CDR1 is KGHSH and CDR2 is LQKENI. V lost 2 bases and J lost 10, with 11 bases in between. The CDR3 has 13 residues. In DNA form, the CDR3 reads TGTGCCAGCTCACCATTCGAGGTGGGAAAACTGTTTTTT. This codes for CASSPFEVGKLFF.

The V gene is TRBV5-6, the J gene TRBJ2-1; 7 bases are a match to TRBD1. V was clipped by 3 bases and J by 5 bases; unmatched bases: 5. There are 14 residues in the CDR3. Germline-derived CDR1 and CDR2 are SGHDT and YYEEEE. In DNA form, the CDR3 reads TGTGCCAGCAGCTGGGGACAGATAAACAATGAGCAGTTCTTC. Translating it yields CASSWGQINNEQFF.

This chain joins TRBV15 and TRBJ2-3; the D gene is possibly TRBD1 (7 bases). With 3 bases removed from V and 8 bases from J, the gap between germline ends came to 9 bases. Germline values: CDR1 LNHNV, CDR2 YYDKDF (reference sequence). The CDR3 has 12 amino acids. CDR3 residues: CATSSQGGTQYF. The CDR3, as DNA: TGTGCCACCAGCAGCCAGGGGGGTACGCAGTATTTT. Together with reference TRBV15 and TRBJ2-3, the CDR3 gives the full variable domain: DAMVIQNPRYQVTQFGKPVTLSCSQTLNHNVMYWYQQKSSQAPKLLFHYYDKDFNNEADTPDNFQSRRPNTSFCFLDIRSPGLGDTAMYLCATSSQGGTQYFGPGTRLTVL.

The chain has TRBV2 and TRBJ2-1; the D gene is possibly TRBD2 (5 bases). V was trimmed by 5 bases and J by 0 bases, leaving 11 bases between them. This CDR3 has 15 residues. Germline V gives CDR1 SNHLY, CDR2 FYNNEI. CDR3 sequence reads: CASSYKRTSYNEQFF. In DNA, the CDR3 is TGTGCCAGCAGTTACAAGCGGACCTCCTACAATGAGCAGTTCTTC. Full variable domain (rest looked up from reference TRBV2 and TRBJ2-1): EPEVTQTPSHQVTQMGQEVILRCVPISNHLYFYWYRQILGQKVEFLVSFYNNEISEKSEIFDDQFSVERPDGSNFTLKIRSTKLEDSAMYFCASSYKRTSYNEQFFGPGTRLTVL.

The V and J genes are TRBV7-3 and TRBJ2-5, with a tentative D call TRBD1 (6 bases). V was clipped by 5 bases and J by 3 bases, with 16 bases between them. CDR1 is SGHTA and CDR2 is FQGTGA in the germline V gene. The CDR3 consists of 15 residues. The CDR3 sequence is CASSEGGNDEETQYF. As DNA, the CDR3 is TGTGCCAGCAGCGAAGGGGGAAATGACGAAGAGACCCAGTACTTC.

V gene TRBV5-1 combines with J gene TRBJ1-1, with D uncertain. This CDR3 region has 15 residues. Germline loops: CDR1 SGHRS, CDR2 YFSETQ. The V end was cut by 6 bases, the J end by 0 bases, with 15 bases between. For the CDR3, the DNA is TGCGCCAGCAAGCTTGCTGGAGGGATGAACACTGAAGCTTTCTTT. Protein product: CASKLAGGMNTEAFF.

CDR3 loop: CASSLEPSSYEQYF. DNA for the CDR3: TGTGCCAGCAGCTTAGAGCCAAGCTCCTACGAGCAGTACTTC. The chain employs TRBV7-2 and TRBJ2-7; unclear D gene. Deletions cut 1 base from V and 0 bases from J, with 7 bases between. The germline CDR1 and CDR2 sequences are SGHTA and FQGNSA. This CDR3 is 14 amino acids long.

In this sample, this clone turned up a few times. The rearrangement joins TRBV19 to TRBJ2-5; D is undetermined. Per germline, CDR1 LNHDA and CDR2 SQIVND (reference sequence). Trimming cost V 3 bases and J 2 bases, with 10 bases left between them. The CDR3 loop spans 14 amino acids. The CDR3 loop is CASSIFGAQETQYF. CDR3 sequence (DNA): TGTGCCAGTAGTATTTTTGGAGCACAAGAGACCCAGTACTTC.

V usage is TRBV27 and J usage is TRBJ2-7; weak D call: TRBD1 (6 bases). Trimming took off 5 bases at V and 6 bases at J, with 17 bases between the two ends. This CDR3 spans 14 amino acids. Germline V gene sequence: CDR1 MNHEY, CDR2 SMNVEV (reference sequence). The CDR3 DNA reads as TGTGCCAGCAGTCAGACAGGTAACTCTCGCGAGCAGTACTTC. Translating it yields CASSQTGNSREQYF.

The J gene is TRBJ1-2, the V gene TRBV19; the D is unclear. The CDR3 spans 14 residues. Trimming cost V 4 bases and J 6 bases, with 15 bases left between them. CDR1 and CDR2 from the germline V gene are LNHDA and SQIVND (reference sequence). In DNA, the CDR3 is TGTGCCAGTAGTAAGGTCAGCCAGGCAAATGGCTACACCTTC. Protein: CASSKVSQANGYTF.

The V and J genes are TRBV6-5 and TRBJ1-1, with D maybe TRBD1 (5 bases). The germline V and J ends were trimmed by 6 bases and 1 base, with 9 bases remaining between them. Germline loops: CDR1 MNHEY, CDR2 SVGAGI. The CDR3 has 13 amino acids. The chain's CDR3 is CASSVDRNTEAFF. In DNA, the CDR3 is TGTGCCAGCAGCGTAGACAGGAACACTGAAGCTTTCTTT.

The rearrangement links TRBV20-1 to TRBJ2-7; D call uncertain. Germline loops: CDR1 DFQATT, CDR2 SNEGSKA (reference sequence). CDR3 length: 11 amino acids. V shed 5 bases and J shed 6 bases, with 11 bases lying between them. The CDR3 is CSASRNREQYF. The CDR3 DNA sequence: TGCAGTGCTTCCAGGAACCGCGAGCAGTACTTC.

The genes are TRBV18 and TRBJ2-3, with no clear D. The V gene's germline CDR1 is KGHSH and CDR2 LQKENI. The CDR3 is made up of 13 amino acids. Trimming took off 2 bases at V and 6 bases at J, with 9 bases between the two ends. In DNA, the CDR3 is TGTGCCAGCTCACCAGCAGGCCTCGATACGCAGTATTTT. Translated: CASSPAGLDTQYF. The entire variable domain, with the rest obtained from reference TRBV18 and TRBJ2-3, is as follows: NAGVMQNPRHLVRRRGQEARLRCSPMKGHSHVYWYRQLPEEGLKFMVYLQKENIIDESGMPKERFSAEFPKEGPSILRIQQVVRGDSAAYFCASSPAGLDTQYFGPGTRLTVL.